Listed below are T cell receptor beta chains from one sample, sequenced in a study of blood T cells in healthy people across ages. One entry per CDR3 protein results from TCRdb running MiXCR on the 5' RACE reads. The sample contains approximately 770,000 distinct CDR3 sequences, roughly 64% of which appear only once. The source material was blood. The source of these receptors is a man aged 30 to 39 in good health. Both conserved end residues are part of each CDR3. A D gene is named only where the DNA matches it firmly. The listing skips clone size in some rows; elsewhere it reads once, few, many or a size class.

-	-	TRBV20-1	TRBJ2-3	TGCAGTGCTAGACCAGGTCGCACAGATACGCAGTATTTT	CSARPGRTDTQYF
TRBD2	few	TRBV20-1	TRBJ2-3	TGCAGTGCTAGCACCGGGACTAGCGCAGATACGCAGTATTTT	CSASTGTSADTQYF
-	few	TRBV5-1	TRBJ2-3	TGCGCCAGCAGCCCCGGGTTTTACACAGATACGCAGTATTTT	CASSPGFYTDTQYF
-	-	TRBV27	TRBJ1-5	TGTGCCAGCAGTTCGGGAAGCAGCAATCAGCCCCAGCATTTT	CASSSGSSNQPQHF
TRBD2	-	TRBV20-1	TRBJ2-7	TGCAGTGCTAGCCACTCGACTAGCACCTACGAGCAGTACTTC	CSASHSTSTYEQYF
-	-	TRBV5-1	TRBJ2-5	TGCGCCAGCAGTTGGTCCTACAATGAGCAGTACTTC	CASSWSYNEQYF
TRBD2	-	TRBV6-2/TRBV6-3	TRBJ2-7	TGTGCCAGCGGGTATGGCGGGAGTTCTTACGAGCAGTACTTC	CASGYGGSSYEQYF
-	-	TRBV14	TRBJ2-3	TGTGCCAGCAGCCAAGATCTTGTGAGATCAGATACGCAGTATTTT	CASSQDLVRSDTQYF
TRBD2	few	TRBV11-2	TRBJ2-1	TGTGCCAGCAGCTTAGGGTCTAGCGGACACAATGAGCAGTTCTTC	CASSLGSSGHNEQFF
-	few	TRBV20-1	TRBJ2-7	TGCAGTGCAAAATACGAGCAGTACTTC	CSAKYEQYF
TRBD2	-	TRBV6-5	TRBJ2-7	TGTGCCAGCAGTTACGGCCCCGGGACTAGCAGCGGGGAGCAGTACTTC	CASSYGPGTSSGEQYF
TRBD2	few	TRBV20-1	TRBJ2-3	TGCAGTGCGGAACTAGCGGGAGACACAGATACGCAGTATTTT	CSAELAGDTDTQYF
-	-	TRBV7-3	TRBJ2-5	TGTGCCAGCAGCTTAGGGTGGGTGGAAGAGACCCAGTACTTC	CASSLGWVEETQYF
-	-	TRBV20-1	TRBJ2-1	TGCAGTGCTAGAGCCCCTGATCGAGTCAATGAGCAGTTCTTC	CSARAPDRVNEQFF
-	-	TRBV30	TRBJ2-2	TGTGCCTGGAGAGGAACAGGTCTCACCGGGGAGCTGTTTTTT	CAWRGTGLTGELFF
-	-	TRBV5-1	TRBJ2-5	TGCGCCAGCAGCTTGGACGCCTACGGCGAGACCCAGTACTTC	CASSLDAYGETQYF
TRBD2	-	TRBV6-1	TRBJ2-1	TGTGCCAGCAGTGAAGACGGCGGGAGGGCCAAGGATGAGCAGTTCTTC	CASSEDGGRAKDEQFF
-	few	TRBV27	TRBJ2-7	TGTGCCAGCAGTTTATCGATCGGACAGTACGAGCAGTACTTC	CASSLSIGQYEQYF
-	-	TRBV20-1	TRBJ1-1	TGCAGTGCTACCAGACAGGTGGCTGGTTCTGAAGCTTTCTTT	CSATRQVAGSEAFF
-	-	TRBV15	TRBJ2-3	TGTGCCACCAGCAGAGATCGAGGCGCTGATACGCAGTATTTT	CATSRDRGADTQYF
TRBD1	-	TRBV5-1	TRBJ2-6	TGCGCCAGCAGCACGAAGACAGGGGCTGGGGCCAACGTCCTGACTTTC	CASSTKTGAGANVLTF
-	-	TRBV6-6	TRBJ2-1	TGTGCCAGCACGGTCACGTACGGGGTCAATCCGGAGTTCTTC	CASTVTYGVNPEFF
TRBD1	few	TRBV27	TRBJ2-3	TGTGCCAGCAGTCCAGCCTTGGGACAGAGATTAGATACGCAGTATTTT	CASSPALGQRLDTQYF
-	-	TRBV28	TRBJ1-2	TGTGCCAGCTCCGGACAGCCGGAAGGGGGCTACACCTTC	CASSGQPEGGYTF
-	-	TRBV9	TRBJ2-7	TGTGCCAGCAGCGTAGACTCTGGGGGCCAATACGAGCAGTACTTC	CASSVDSGGQYEQYF
TRBD1	-	TRBV20-1	TRBJ2-4	TGCAGTGCTCCCGGGGACAGGGGCGTCATAGAGCAGTACTTC	CSAPGDRGVIEQYF
TRBD2	-	TRBV29-1	TRBJ2-1	TGCAGCGTTGCAGGCGTAAGTGGGACTAACAATGAGCAGTTCTTC	CSVAGVSGTNNEQFF
-	-	TRBV7-2	TRBJ2-7	TGTGCCAGCAGCCCGGGACCCCTGGGCGGCTACGAGCAGTACTTC	CASSPGPLGGYEQYF
-	-	TRBV20-1	TRBJ2-1	TGCAGTGCTCCCGATGGGAGGGGGCGAAGAGATGAGCAGTTCTTC	CSAPDGRGRRDEQFF
-	few	TRBV7-6	TRBJ1-2	TGTGCCAGCAGCCCGGGGCCGGGGGATGGCTACACCTTC	CASSPGPGDGYTF
-	-	TRBV20-1	TRBJ1-5	TGCAGTGCTCAGAACACAATGGGCAATCAGCCCCAGCATTTT	CSAQNTMGNQPQHF
TRBD2	few	TRBV29-1	TRBJ2-3	TGCAGCGTCCGATTGACTAGCGGGGTATCGGATACGCAGTATTTT	CSVRLTSGVSDTQYF
-	few	TRBV29-1	TRBJ2-5	TGCAGCGTTGATCCGGGACACCAAGAGACCCAGTACTTC	CSVDPGHQETQYF
TRBD1	-	TRBV4-2	TRBJ2-3	TGTGCCAGCAGCCAAGGGAGACAGGGGGCTTACACAGATACGCAGTATTTT	CASSQGRQGAYTDTQYF
-	-	TRBV7-6	TRBJ1-1	TGTGCCAGCCCGAATGTGGGAAAGGACACTGAAGCTTTCTTT	CASPNVGKDTEAFF
TRBD2	-	TRBV28	TRBJ2-7	TGTGCCAGCAGTTTAGGGCTAGCGGGAGGGTACGAGCAGTACTTC	CASSLGLAGGYEQYF